A single sample is the source of the 27 T cell receptor beta chains below, sequenced in a study of regulatory T cells in long-lasting Graves disease. Sequencing libraries for TCR beta were prepared with iRepertoire HTBI primers and Arm-PCR of CDR3 regions. TCRdb called the multiplex PCR reads again in MiXCR, with one record for every CDR3 protein. Of roughly 450,000 distinct CDR3 sequences listed, more than 20% are singletons. Time point described: persistent/refractory GD, antithyroid drugs over 5 years with positive TRAb. PBMCs provided the RNA from which the TCR library was made. The source material was peripheral blood mononuclear cells (PBMCs), sampled when the disease was refractory, from a patient treated with antithyroid drugs. These receptors were collected from a female donor with Graves disease.

Notes on this clonotype: Being one base from a much bigger clone, this may be a read error. V usage is TRBV12-3 or TRBV12-4 and J usage is TRBJ2-4, with D perhaps matching TRBD1 (6 bases). CDR3 size: 14 residues. CDR3 sequence reads: CASSPQGTKNIRYF. CDR3 DNA: TGTGCCAGCAGTCCTCAGGGGACCAAAAACATTCGGTACTTC.

There are many counts of this clonotype. The chain carries TRBV13 and TRBJ1-3; D unresolved. With 5 bases removed from V and 0 bases from J, the gap between germline ends came to 11 bases. The germline V gene encodes CDR1 PRHDT and CDR2 FYEKMQ (reference sequence). The CDR3 is 15 amino acids. The CDR3, as DNA: TGTGCCAGCAGCACCCACGGGGACTCTGGAAACACCATATATTTT. Residues: CASSTHGDSGNTIYF.

This clonotype was observed a few times. The V call is TRBV6-1, the J call TRBJ1-1; 9 nucleotides line up with TRBD1. The germline CDR1 and CDR2 sequences are MNHNS and SASEGT. This CDR3 spans 15 amino acids. The V segment lost 5 bases and the J segment 4 bases; nucleotides outside the gene matches: 8. The CDR3 region has the DNA TGTGCCAGCAGTCCTGGGACAGGGACGGTCACTGAAGCTTTCTTT. It codes for CASSPGTGTVTEAFF.

The chain combines TRBV6-1 with TRBJ2-7, with TRBD2 identical over 8 bases. The CDR3 has 14 residues. Germline V gene sequence: CDR1 MNHNS, CDR2 SASEGT. Germline trimming cut 4 bases from V and 5 bases from J; bases unmatched to any gene: 7. Here the CDR3 DNA reads TGTGCCAGCAGTGCGGGACTAGTCGGAAACGAGCAGTACTTC. Residues: CASSAGLVGNEQYF.

This clonotype was counted many times. The V call is TRBV15, the J call TRBJ2-5; no reliable D call. The germline V and J ends were trimmed by 0 bases and 2 bases, with 7 bases remaining between them. The germline V gene encodes CDR1 LNHNV and CDR2 YYDKDF (reference sequence). CDR3 length: 14 amino acids. In nucleotides, the CDR3 is TGTGCCACCAGCAGAGATAGAGAACAAGAGACCCAGTACTTC. Translated: CATSRDREQETQYF.

The chain uses TRBV7-9 and TRBJ1-4; D is ambiguous. This CDR3 is built from 12 residues. Germline lookup yields CDR1 SEHNR and CDR2 FQNEAQ (reference sequence). V lost 4 bases and J 12 bases, leaving 12 bases between the germline ends. DNA for the CDR3: TGTGCCAGCAGCTCAAGCTGGCCTGAACTGTTTTTT. It translates to CASSSSWPELFF.

The J gene is TRBJ2-7, the V gene TRBV24-1, with D possibly TRBD2 on 5 matching bases. Per germline, CDR1 KGHDR and CDR2 SFDVKD. Trimming removed 2 bases at V and 4 bases at J, with 14 bases between. The CDR3 loop spans 15 amino acids. CDR3 loop: CATSDSGLHGYEQYF. The CDR3 bases are TGTGCCACCAGTGATTCAGGACTCCACGGGTACGAGCAGTACTTC.

This clonotype came up a few times. The chain recombines TRBV28 with TRBJ1-5; 8 nucleotides align to TRBD1. CDR1 MDHEN and CDR2 SYDVKM come from the germline V gene. With 1 base clipped from V and 0 bases from J, the junction kept 8 bases outside the gene matches. CDR3 length equals 18 residues. DNA of the CDR3: TGTGCCAGCAGTTTATTAGGACAGGGCCATTATAGCAATCAGCCCCAGCATTTT. It encodes CASSLLGQGHYSNQPQHF.

This rearrangement joins TRBV18 to TRBJ1-3; 7 nucleotides agree with TRBD1. The V segment lost 4 bases and the J segment 0 bases; nucleotides outside the gene matches: 15. The germline gives CDR1 KGHSH, CDR2 LQKENI. The CDR3 loop spans 19 amino acids. CDR3 amino acids: CASSLTGQSRASSGNTIYF. For the CDR3, the DNA is TGTGCCAGCTCACTGACGGGACAGAGTCGTGCAAGCTCTGGAAACACCATATATTTT.

With respect to this clonotype: A read error likely explains this, since a far larger clone differs by one base. The rearrangement uses TRBV7-2 and TRBJ1-4; 7 nucleotides agree with TRBD1. Germline V gives CDR1 SGHTA, CDR2 FQGNSA. Trimming removed 1 base from V and 10 bases from J; junction bases left unmatched: 9. The CDR3 consists of 15 residues. This chain's CDR3 is CASSLGTGIRGKLFF. The CDR3 DNA reads TGTGCCAGCAGCTTAGGGACAGGAATACGGGGAAAACTGTTTTTT.

The chain couples TRBV7-3 to TRBJ2-6; D gene uncertain. The germline CDR1 and CDR2 sequences are SGHTA and FQGTGA. V lost 5 bases and J 2 bases, leaving 10 bases between the germline ends. The CDR3 is made up of 15 amino acids. In nucleotides, the CDR3 is TGTGCCAGCAGCCAGCAGCGAGCTGGGGCCAACGTCCTGACTTTC. Translating gives CASSQQRAGANVLTF.

This clonotype was found a few times. The chain employs TRBV7-9 and TRBJ2-7; 9 nucleotides agree with TRBD2. The germline V gene encodes CDR1 SEHNR and CDR2 FQNEAQ (reference sequence). The CDR3 has 19 amino acids. V lost 5 bases to trimming and J lost 0 bases; unmatched junction nucleotides: 17. As DNA, the CDR3 is TGTGCCAGCAGCCCCAGTCCCGGGACTAGCACTTTGGGCTCCTACGAGCAGTACTTC. Its protein product is CASSPSPGTSTLGSYEQYF.

Many counts were recorded for this clonotype. The chain uses TRBV3-1 and TRBJ2-5; D remains ambiguous. Germline V lookup: CDR1 LGHDT, CDR2 YNNKEL (reference sequence). CDR3 length: 15 residues. Trimming left V 3 bases short and J 4 bases short, with 15 bases between. The CDR3 nucleotides read TGTGCCAGCAGCCAGTCCACTCTCTCCGGAGAGACCCAGTACTTC. Translated: CASSQSTLSGETQYF.

Ten or more counts support this clonotype. The chain links TRBV6-2 or TRBV6-3 to TRBJ1-1, with D possibly being TRBD1 (5 bases). Germline CDR1 MNHEY, CDR2 SVGEGT. The ends were cut back, 2 bases at V and 7 bases at J, with 17 bases in the middle. The CDR3 is 15 residues long. The CDR3 DNA reads TGTGCCAGCAGTTACCCGCAGGGTGGAACAAGTGAAGCTTTCTTT. Translation gives CASSYPQGGTSEAFF.

This sequence joins TRBV20-1 and TRBJ1-5, with D maybe TRBD1 (6 bases). CDR1 is DFQATT, CDR2 SNEGSKA, per germline (reference sequence). The V gene lost 4 bases and the J gene lost 3 bases, with 10 bases spanning the gap. This CDR3 comprises 13 residues. For the CDR3, the DNA is TGCAGTGCTAAACAGGGTGCCAATCAGCCCCAGCATTTT. It is translated as CSAKQGANQPQHF.

In its sample, this clonotype was seen many times. The V call is TRBV28, the J call TRBJ1-2, with D possibly TRBD1 on 5 matching bases. This CDR3 contains 13 residues. From germline, CDR1 is MDHEN and CDR2 SYDVKM. V was cut by 3 bases and J by 3 bases, with 8 bases left in between. In DNA form, the CDR3 reads TGTGCCAGCAGTTTGCTAGGGGACTATGGCTACACCTTC. It translates to CASSLLGDYGYTF.

This clonotype has ten or more counts. This sequence joins TRBV27 and TRBJ1-6; D not certain. The CDR3 totals 15 residues. Trimming removed 2 bases from V and 9 bases from J, with 14 bases in between. CDR1 and CDR2 from the germline V gene are MNHEY and SMNVEV (reference sequence). CDR3 DNA: TGTGCCAGCAGTTTAACCCCCCACAGTGGTTCACCCCTCCACTTT. It translates to CASSLTPHSGSPLHF.

The chain recombines TRBV28 with TRBJ2-2; 11 nucleotides match TRBD2. Unmatched junction bases numbered 6, after V lost 2 bases and J lost 1 base. Germline V gives CDR1 MDHEN, CDR2 SYDVKM. CDR3 length equals 18 residues. The CDR3 is CASSLMGLADLNTGELFF. For the CDR3, the DNA is TGTGCCAGCAGTTTAATGGGACTAGCGGACCTGAACACCGGGGAGCTGTTTTTT.

This clonotype came up a few times. This chain links TRBV5-1 with TRBJ1-2; unclear D gene. The CDR3 consists of 13 residues. V was clipped by 0 bases and J by 6 bases, with 9 bases between them. CDR1 SGHRS and CDR2 YFSETQ come from the germline V gene. CDR3 nucleotides: TGCGCCAGCAGCTTGGTTCCTGGCAATGGCTACACCTTC. This encodes CASSLVPGNGYTF.

This clonotype was seen more than once but under ten times. The chain is built from TRBV30 and TRBJ1-3, with D tentatively TRBD1 (5 bases). Trimming left V 3 bases short and J 3 bases short, with 15 bases between. The CDR3 contains 15 residues. Germline lookup yields CDR1 GTSNPN and CDR2 SVGIG (reference sequence). The CDR3 nucleotides read TGTGCCTGGAGCCTTACTCAGGGTTATGGAAACACCATATATTTT. Amino acids: CAWSLTQGYGNTIYF.

As concerns this clonotype: One base away lies a much larger clone, so this may be a sequencing read error. The J gene is TRBJ2-7, the V gene TRBV18; D uncertain. Germline V CDR1 and CDR2: KGHSH, LQKENI. This CDR3 has 13 residues. Trimming shortened V by 3 bases and J by 5 bases, and 11 bases separated the two germline ends. Here the CDR3 DNA reads TGTGCCAGCTCACCCCCGATGGTTAACGAGCAGTACTTC. It codes for CASSPPMVNEQYF.

This clonotype showed up just a few times. This chain links TRBV7-2 with TRBJ2-1; possible D gene TRBD2, 6 bases. This CDR3 is built from 14 residues. V was shortened by 5 bases and J by 7 bases, with 15 bases between the two germline ends. From germline, CDR1 is SGHTA and CDR2 FQGNSA. The DNA of the CDR3 is TGTGCCAGCAGCCGGGAGCGGGTGGGGAATGAGCAGTTCTTC. Protein: CASSRERVGNEQFF.

This clonotype was picked up many times. The V and J genes are TRBV7-8 and TRBJ1-3; possible D gene TRBD1, 6 bases. The V gene lost 1 base and the J gene lost 4 bases, with 14 bases spanning the gap. Germline V lookup: CDR1 SGHVS, CDR2 FQNEAQ. The CDR3 has 16 amino acids. CDR3 protein: CASSLGGQGSGNTIYF. Written as DNA, the CDR3 is TGTGCCAGCAGCTTAGGGGGGCAGGGATCAGGAAACACCATATATTTT.

V gene TRBV20-1 combines with J gene TRBJ2-7; 7 positions match TRBD2. The CDR3 length is 16 residues. Trimming removed 3 bases from V and 0 bases from J; junction bases left unmatched: 11. Per the germline V gene, CDR1 is DFQATT and CDR2 is SNEGSKA (reference sequence). CDR3 DNA: TGCAGTGCTAGTGGTGCTAGCGGAATAAGCTCCTACGAGCAGTACTTC. It yields the protein CSASGASGISSYEQYF.

This clonotype was seen more than once but under ten times. This sequence joins TRBV6-1 and TRBJ2-7, with TRBD2 as a possible D gene (5 bases). There are 14 residues in the CDR3. Germline CDR1 reads MNHNS; CDR2 reads SASEGT. V lost 5 bases and J lost 2, with 13 bases in between. The CDR3 protein is CASSQPGIPYEQYF. The CDR3 bases are TGTGCCAGCAGTCAACCGGGGATCCCCTACGAGCAGTACTTC.

This clonotype was counted between two and nine times. This chain connects TRBV6-1 to TRBJ2-4, with no clear D. Trimming took off 2 bases at V and 6 bases at J, with 11 bases between the two ends. This CDR3 is 14 amino acids long. Germline CDR1 is MNHNS and CDR2 is SASEGT. CDR3 amino acids: CASSEISSRNIQYF. CDR3 in DNA: TGTGCCAGCAGTGAAATAAGTAGTAGAAACATTCAGTACTTC.

This clonotype was recorded many times. The chain uses TRBV28 and TRBJ2-7; D unclear. V lost 4 bases to trimming and J lost 6 bases, with 13 bases between them. The CDR3 runs 13 residues. CDR1 is MDHEN, CDR2 SYDVKM, per germline. The CDR3 loop is CASSSLMGFEQYF. The CDR3, as DNA: TGTGCCAGCAGTTCCTTAATGGGGTTCGAGCAGTACTTC. The full variable domain, its missing parts supplied by reference TRBV28 and TRBJ2-7, is DVKVTQSSRYLVKRTGEKVFLECVQDMDHENMFWYRQDPGLGLRLIYFSYDVKMKEKGDIPEGYSVSREKKERFSLILESASTNQTSMYLCASSSLMGFEQYFGPGTRLTVT.